Listed below are T cell receptor beta chains from one sample, sequenced in a study of patients and donors after allogeneic stem cell transplantation. Via MiXCR, TCRdb re-called the RT-PCR reads, giving one row per CDR3 protein. The table has around 170,000 distinct CDR3 sequences, 24% seen once. The sequenced sample consisted of blood, either unsorted or a sorted T cell fraction (not recorded which). All receptors derive from a human donor who was either an allogeneic HSCT recipient or a stem cell or donor lymphocyte infusion donor (not recorded which). It is not recorded whose cells these are; they may come from a transplant donor. Each CDR3 is given with its conserved first and last residue. A D gene is named only where the DNA matches it firmly. Only part of the rows carry a size: once, few, many, or a class if the clone is expanded.

size	V	J	D	DNA	CDR3
-	TRBV4-2	TRBJ2-7	-	TGTGCCAGCAGCCAAGATAACGGGCTACCGTCCGAGCAGTACTTC	CASSQDNGLPSEQYF
-	TRBV9	TRBJ2-3	TRBD1	TGTGCCAGCAGCGTAGTGGACAGGGCCACAGATACGCAGTATTTT	CASSVVDRATDTQYF
few	TRBV14	TRBJ1-2	-	TGTGCCAGCAGACAGTCGGGGCAGGGGAAAGATGGCTACACCTTC	CASRQSGQGKDGYTF
-	TRBV7-3	TRBJ2-2	-	TGTGCCAGCAGAAGAATTCCTTCTGCGTTAGGCGGGGAGCTGTTTTTT	CASRRIPSALGGELFF
few	TRBV6-5	TRBJ1-2	-	TGTGCCAGCAGTAAAGACAGCAACTATGGCTACACCTTC	CASSKDSNYGYTF
-	TRBV12-3/TRBV12-4	TRBJ2-3	-	TGTGCCAGCAGTTCATTTAACACAGATACGCAGTATTTT	CASSSFNTDTQYF
-	TRBV18	TRBJ1-1	-	TGTGCCAGCTCACCACCGGGAAAGGGGGGCACTGAAGCTTTCTTT	CASSPPGKGGTEAFF
once	TRBV7-2	TRBJ2-2	-	TGTGCCAGCAGCTTAGCGGGTCCCGGGGAGCTGTTTTTT	CASSLAGPGELFF
few	TRBV6-1	TRBJ1-6	-	TGTGCCAGCAGGAAGGCGACAGGCAATTCACCCCTCCACTTT	CASRKATGNSPLHF
-	TRBV20-1	TRBJ1-4	-	TGCAGTGCTAGGGACTTTGCAACTAATGAAAAACTGTTTTTT	CSARDFATNEKLFF
few	TRBV20-1	TRBJ1-2	TRBD1	TGCAGTGCTAGTGTTGGCGGGACAGCTAACTATGGCTACACCTTC	CSASVGGTANYGYTF
few	TRBV20-1	TRBJ2-2	-	TGCAGTGCTAGGGTATGGACAGCGGGCTACACCGGGGAGCTGTTTTTT	CSARVWTAGYTGELFF